This TCR beta chain was obtained from a study of CD8+ T cells in alopecia areata. On the study more broadly: The study gave treated patients oral tofacitinib at 5 to 10 mg twice daily.

V dropped 0 bases and J dropped 8; count of bases not matched to a gene: 4. CDR1 is GTSNPN and CDR2 is SVGIG in the germline V gene (reference sequence). The CDR3 has 13 amino acids. Study results and limitations: Association of baseline CD8+ expansion with response is uncertain owing to one nonresponder. Mice showed TCR sharing more clearly than patients did, possibly owing to HLA.

Concerning this clone: The antigen remains unidentified.

Investigators isolated RNA and reverse transcribed it into cDNA to act as the sequencing template. Measured with immunoSEQ multiplex PCR; TCRdb has only the in-frame clones, and not every one. This sample has 60,000 to 85,000 clones; around 29% occur once, and the top ten carry under 15%. Treatment denoted: oral pan-JAK inhibitor, 5-10 mg twice daily. Punch biopsies of lesional scalp, plus peripheral blood, were taken from alopecia areata patients. The source material was CD8+ T cells sorted from blood, sampled at week 4, from a patient treated with tofacitinib. The receptor's source is a human donor with alopecia areata. The rearrangement links TRBV30 to TRBJ2-1, with 7 bases that match TRBD2. CDR3 protein: CAWSVLAGDEQFF. The CDR3 bases are TGTGCCTGGAGTGTACTCGCGGGGGATGAGCAGTTCTTC.